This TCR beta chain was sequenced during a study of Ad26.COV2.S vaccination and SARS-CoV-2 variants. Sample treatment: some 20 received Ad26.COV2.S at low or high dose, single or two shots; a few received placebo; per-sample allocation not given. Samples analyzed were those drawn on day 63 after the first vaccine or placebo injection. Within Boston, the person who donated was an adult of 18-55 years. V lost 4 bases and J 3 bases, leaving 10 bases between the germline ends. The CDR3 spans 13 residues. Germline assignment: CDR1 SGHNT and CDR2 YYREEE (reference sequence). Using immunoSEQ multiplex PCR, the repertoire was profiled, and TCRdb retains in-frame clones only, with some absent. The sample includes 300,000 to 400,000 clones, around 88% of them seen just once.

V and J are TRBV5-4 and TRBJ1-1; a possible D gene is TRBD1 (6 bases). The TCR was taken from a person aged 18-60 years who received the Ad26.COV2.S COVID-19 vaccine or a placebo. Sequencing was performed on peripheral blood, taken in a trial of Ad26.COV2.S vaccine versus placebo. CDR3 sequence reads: CASSLPGDTEAFF. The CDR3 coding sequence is TGTGCCAGCAGCCTCCCAGGGGACACTGAAGCTTTCTTT.